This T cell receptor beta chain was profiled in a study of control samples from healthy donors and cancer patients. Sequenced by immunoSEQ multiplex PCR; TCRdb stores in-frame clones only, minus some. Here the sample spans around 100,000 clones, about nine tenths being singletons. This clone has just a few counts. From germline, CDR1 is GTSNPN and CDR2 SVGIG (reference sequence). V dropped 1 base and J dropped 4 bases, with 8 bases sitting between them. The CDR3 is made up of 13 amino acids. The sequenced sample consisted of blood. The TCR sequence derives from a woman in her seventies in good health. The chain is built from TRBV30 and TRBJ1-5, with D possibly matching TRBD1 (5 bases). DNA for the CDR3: TGTGCCTGGAGTGGACAGAGTAATCAGCCCCAGCATTTT. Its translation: CAWSGQSNQPQHF.